The 3 T cell receptor beta chains below come from one sample, sequenced in a study of T-cell reconstitution after alpha-beta-depleted transplantation in children. A TCRbeta library incorporating unique molecular identifiers was prepared. TCRdb re-analysed the PCR reads in MiXCR, keeping a single row per CDR3 protein. The repertoire includes about 980,000 distinct CDR3 sequences, roughly 29% of them detected once, and about 28% sits in the top ten. The sample here was PBMCs, mostly from graft donor cells, taken 360 days after TCRalphabeta/CD19-depleted stem cell transplant. These receptors all stem from a boy less than two years old who had a stem cell transplant for SCID, so the T cells may come from the graft donor.

As regards this clonotype: Germline is not matched at one junction end, which may reflect a read error. The chain has TRBV9 and TRBJ2-1; TRBD1 is a possible D gene (5 bases). This CDR3 region has 16 residues. Germline V gene data show CDR1 as SGDLS and CDR2 as YYNGEE. CDR3 nucleotides: TGTGTCAGCAGCGTAACGTCAGGGCTATCCTACAATGAGCAGTTCTTC. Its translation: CVSSVTSGLSYNEQFF. The variable domain in full, with the rest retrieved from reference TRBV9 and TRBJ2-1, is DSGVTQTPKHLITATGQRVTLRCSPRSGDLSVYWYQQSLDQGLQFLIQYYNGEERAKGNILERFSAQQFPDLHSELNLSSLELGDSALYFCVSSVTSGLSYNEQFFGPGTRLTVL.

The chain carries TRBV4-1 and TRBJ1-2; D remains ambiguous. V was clipped by 1 base and J by 7 bases, with 16 bases between them. This CDR3 is 15 amino acids long. Germline V lookup: CDR1 MGHRA, CDR2 YSYEKL. CDR3 nucleotides: TGCGCCAGCAGCCAAGTTGGCGTTGGAGGGTTTGGCTACACCTTC. It yields the protein CASSQVGVGGFGYTF.

This clonotype has only a few counts. The V call is TRBV20-1, the J call TRBJ1-1, with D perhaps matching TRBD1 (5 bases). The length of the CDR3 is 10 residues. From germline, CDR1 is DFQATT and CDR2 SNEGSKA (reference sequence). The ends were cut back, 0 bases at V and 10 bases at J, with 6 bases in the middle. The CDR3 coding sequence is TGCAGTGCTAGAGATGGGGGAGCTTTCTTT. Translating it yields CSARDGGAFF.